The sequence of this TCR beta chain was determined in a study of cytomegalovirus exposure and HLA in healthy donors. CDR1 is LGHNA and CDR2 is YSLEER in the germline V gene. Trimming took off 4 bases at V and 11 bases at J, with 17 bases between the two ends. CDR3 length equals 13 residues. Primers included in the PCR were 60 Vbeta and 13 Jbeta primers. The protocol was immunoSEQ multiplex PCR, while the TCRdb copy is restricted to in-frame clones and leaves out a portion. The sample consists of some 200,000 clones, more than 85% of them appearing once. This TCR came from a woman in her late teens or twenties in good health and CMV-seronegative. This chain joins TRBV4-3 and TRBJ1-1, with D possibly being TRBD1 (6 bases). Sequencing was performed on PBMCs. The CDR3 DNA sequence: TGCGCCAGCAGCCTTTCCCTGGAGGGGGGGGCTTTCTTT. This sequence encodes CASSLSLEGGAFF.